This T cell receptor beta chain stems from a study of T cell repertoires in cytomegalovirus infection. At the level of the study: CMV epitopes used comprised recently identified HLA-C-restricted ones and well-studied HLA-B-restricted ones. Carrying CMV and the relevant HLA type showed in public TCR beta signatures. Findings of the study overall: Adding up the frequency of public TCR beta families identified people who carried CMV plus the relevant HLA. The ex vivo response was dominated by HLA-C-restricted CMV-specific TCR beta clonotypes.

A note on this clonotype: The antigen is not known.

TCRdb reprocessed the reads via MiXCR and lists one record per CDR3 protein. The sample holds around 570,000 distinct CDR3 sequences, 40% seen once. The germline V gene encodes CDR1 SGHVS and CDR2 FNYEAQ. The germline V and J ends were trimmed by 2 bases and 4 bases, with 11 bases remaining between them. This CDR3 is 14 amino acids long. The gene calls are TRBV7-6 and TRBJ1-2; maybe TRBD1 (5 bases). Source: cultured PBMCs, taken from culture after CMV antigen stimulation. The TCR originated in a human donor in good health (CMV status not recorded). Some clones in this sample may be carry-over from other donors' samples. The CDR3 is CASSLIQGIYGYTF. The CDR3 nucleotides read TGTGCCAGCAGCTTAATCCAGGGCATCTATGGCTACACCTTC.